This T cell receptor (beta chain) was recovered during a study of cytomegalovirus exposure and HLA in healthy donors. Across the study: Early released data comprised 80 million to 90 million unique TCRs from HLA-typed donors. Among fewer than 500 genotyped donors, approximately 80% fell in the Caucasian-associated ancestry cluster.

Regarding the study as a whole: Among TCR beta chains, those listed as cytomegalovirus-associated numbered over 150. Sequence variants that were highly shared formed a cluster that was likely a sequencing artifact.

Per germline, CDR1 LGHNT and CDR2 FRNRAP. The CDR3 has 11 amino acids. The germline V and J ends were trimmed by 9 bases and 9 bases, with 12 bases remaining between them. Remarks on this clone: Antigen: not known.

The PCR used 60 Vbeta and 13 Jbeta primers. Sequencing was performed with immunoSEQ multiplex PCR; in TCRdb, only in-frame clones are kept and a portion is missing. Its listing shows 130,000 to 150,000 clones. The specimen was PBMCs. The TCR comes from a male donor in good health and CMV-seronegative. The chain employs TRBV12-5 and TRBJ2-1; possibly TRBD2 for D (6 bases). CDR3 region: CASRRGPEQFF. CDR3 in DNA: TGTGCTAGCCGGAGGGGACCTGAGCAGTTCTTC.